Following are 27 T cell receptor beta chains from one sample sequenced in a study of Tregs in tolerant kidney transplant recipients. The nonmyeloablative bone marrow transplants came from related graft donors, with transient mixed chimerism. Profiling relied on immunoSEQ multiplex PCR, and the TCRdb table lists in-frame clones only, not all of them. The table lists 45,000 to 55,000 clones, around 90% of them singletons. Sequenced material: CD8+ T cells from blood (PBMCs), taken 24 months after the transplant. These receptors originate from a human patient who received a combined kidney and bone marrow transplant. Part of the T cells may come from the graft donor.

This clone was detected a few times. The chain recombines TRBV7-2 with TRBJ2-1; 11 nucleotides match TRBD2. The CDR3 has 17 amino acids. With 3 bases clipped from V and 4 bases from J, the junction kept 8 bases outside the gene matches. Germline lookup yields CDR1 SGHTA and CDR2 FQGNSA. The CDR3 loop reads CASSLGASGGRYNEQFF. In DNA form, the CDR3 reads TGTGCCAGCAGCTTGGGGGCTAGCGGGGGGCGGTACAATGAGCAGTTCTTC.

This chain joins TRBV21-1 and TRBJ2-3; the table's D call, TRBD2, has no DNA check behind it. TRBV21-1 is marked as a pseudogene. The CDR3 has 18 amino acids. The CDR3 spells CASSKGGGLAGFTDTQYF. In DNA form, the CDR3 reads TGTGCCAGCAGCAAAGGGGGGGGGCTAGCGGGTTTCACAGATACGCAGTATTTT.

The CDR3 DNA reads as TGTGCCAGCAGCTTGGGTAGCGGGAGTACCTACGAGCAGTACTTC. Translated, it gives CASSLGSGSTYEQYF. This sequence joins TRBV7-8 and TRBJ2-7, with TRBD2 matching 9 bases. With V trimmed by 3 bases and J by 2 bases, 5 bases remained unmatched. The CDR3 is made up of 15 amino acids. Germline values: CDR1 SGHVS, CDR2 FQNEAQ.

The table lists this clone with a count of one. V usage is TRBV18 and J usage is TRBJ2-5, with TRBD2 as a possible D gene (5 bases). This CDR3 contains 16 residues. CDR1 and CDR2 (germline): KGHSH, LQKENI. Deletions cut 1 base from V and 3 bases from J, with 15 bases between. This CDR3 reads CASSPLAYAGKETQYF. Written as DNA, the CDR3 is TGTGCCAGCTCACCACTAGCTTACGCGGGTAAAGAGACCCAGTACTTC. The entire variable domain, with the rest obtained from reference TRBV18 and TRBJ2-5, is as follows: NAGVMQNPRHLVRRRGQEARLRCSPMKGHSHVYWYRQLPEEGLKFMVYLQKENIIDESGMPKERFSAEFPKEGPSILRIQQVVRGDSAAYFCASSPLAYAGKETQYFGPGTRLLVL.

This chain connects TRBV10-3 to TRBJ2-7; D is undetermined. The CDR3 totals 12 residues. V was shortened by 5 bases and J by 5 bases, with 10 bases between the two germline ends. Germline CDR1 reads ENHRY; CDR2 reads SYGVKD. The CDR3 loop reads CAISLGLNEQYF. The CDR3 nucleotides read TGTGCCATCAGTCTAGGCTTGAACGAGCAGTACTTC.

This rearrangement joins TRBV5-5 to TRBJ2-5, with 9 bases that match TRBD2. Germline CDR1 and CDR2: SGHKS and YYEKEE (reference sequence). The CDR3 sequence is 16 residues long. J gave up 5 bases and V 1 base, and 9 bases lay outside the gene matches. The DNA for the CDR3 is TGTGCCAGCAGCTTGTTGGTAGCGGGAGAGGGTGAGACCCAGTACTTC. Its translation is CASSLLVAGEGETQYF.

The V gene is TRBV21-1, the J gene TRBJ2-5; no check of the table's D call, TRBD2, against the DNA was made. TRBV21-1 is shown as a pseudogene. CDR3 length: 13 residues. In nucleotides, the CDR3 is TGTGCCAGCAGCAAAAGCGGCGGAAAGACCCAGTACTTC. Its protein product is CASSKSGGKTQYF.

This clone was detected only once. For the CDR3, the DNA is TGTGCCAGCAGGTTCGGGGGACTTGGTACAGATACGCAGTATTTT. It is translated as CASRFGGLGTDTQYF. This rearrangement joins TRBV5-6 to TRBJ2-3; weak D call: TRBD2 (6 bases). V was trimmed by 5 bases and J by 3 bases, leaving 16 bases between them. The CDR3 consists of 15 residues. The germline CDR1 and CDR2 sequences are SGHDT and YYEEEE.

This chain joins TRBV7-6 and TRBJ2-7; 8 nucleotides align to TRBD2. Trimming cost V 5 bases and J 3 bases; bases outside gene matches: 6. Germline values: CDR1 SGHVS, CDR2 FNYEAQ. The CDR3 runs to 14 residues. The CDR3 DNA reads TGTGCCAGCAGCCCGGTGGCGGGGGGCTACGAGCAGTACTTC. Protein product: CASSPVAGGYEQYF.

The chain links TRBV4-3 to TRBJ2-2; D is possibly TRBD2 (5 bases). CDR1 LGHNA and CDR2 YSLEER come from the germline V gene. The CDR3 is made up of 18 amino acids. Deletions cut 0 bases from V and 4 bases from J, with 18 bases between. The CDR3 here is CASSQEEGRGPFTGELFF. The CDR3 nucleotides read TGCGCCAGCAGCCAAGAAGAGGGCCGCGGGCCTTTCACCGGGGAGCTGTTTTTT.

This sequence joins TRBV6-4 and TRBJ2-1; 11 bases are a match to TRBD2. The CDR3 spans 16 residues. Germline V lookup: CDR1 MRHNA, CDR2 SNTAGT. J lost 4 bases, V lost 0 bases, and 2 bases had no gene match. In DNA, the CDR3 is TGTGCCAGCAGTGACTCCGGGACTAGCGGTTACAATGAGCAGTTCTTC. It codes for CASSDSGTSGYNEQFF.

CDR3: CAIATGTGMWNTEAFF. Written as DNA, the CDR3 is TGTGCCATCGCAACCGGGACAGGGATGTGGAACACTGAAGCTTTCTTT. This chain joins TRBV10-3 and TRBJ1-1, with TRBD1 matching over 9 bases. The CDR3 runs 16 residues. Per the germline V gene, CDR1 is ENHRY and CDR2 is SYGVKD. V gave up 8 bases and J gave up 1 base; unmatched junction bases: 11.

The V call is TRBV9, the J call TRBJ1-2; possible D gene TRBD1, 5 bases. The CDR3 loop spans 15 amino acids. Trimming stripped 1 base from V and 7 bases from J, with 17 bases between. Germline-derived CDR1 and CDR2 are SGDLS and YYNGEE. The CDR3 sequence: CASSVIVRVGCGYTF. The CDR3 DNA is TGTGCCAGCAGCGTAATTGTCAGGGTAGGGTGTGGCTACACCTTC.

The J gene is TRBJ2-1, the V gene TRBV18, with 9 positions matching TRBD2. With V trimmed by 2 bases and J by 8 bases, 7 bases remained unmatched. The CDR3 totals 15 residues. Germline loops: CDR1 KGHSH, CDR2 LQKENI. The CDR3 sequence: CASSPAGGPFDEQFF. CDR3 coding DNA: TGTGCCAGCTCACCAGCGGGAGGGCCTTTCGATGAGCAGTTCTTC.

This sequence joins TRBV19 and TRBJ1-1; TRBD1 matches at 9 bases. V shed 6 bases and J 0 bases; nucleotides not matched to a gene: 14. There are 18 residues in the CDR3. Germline CDR1 LNHDA, CDR2 SQIVND (reference sequence). The CDR3 loop is CASRLDRTGANMNTEAFF. In DNA, the CDR3 is TGTGCCAGTAGGCTAGACAGGACAGGGGCCAACATGAACACTGAAGCTTTCTTT.

This chain joins TRBV11-2 and TRBJ2-4; the D gene is possibly TRBD2 (6 bases). Per the germline V gene, CDR1 is SGHAT and CDR2 is FQNNGV. V was pared by 0 bases and J by 0 bases, with 15 bases between. The CDR3 sequence is 18 residues long. The CDR3 spells CASSLDGRDSIAKNIQYF. The CDR3 bases are TGTGCCAGCAGCTTAGACGGGCGGGACTCCATAGCCAAAAACATTCAGTACTTC.

In its sample, this clone is medium-sized (0.01 to 0.1%). This sequence joins TRBV9 and TRBJ2-3; 7 nucleotides align to TRBD1. Germline CDR1 and CDR2: SGDLS and YYNGEE. The CDR3 is made up of 15 amino acids. V was clipped by 3 bases and J by 0 bases; unmatched bases: 4. The CDR3 sequence: CASSGWDRSTDTQYF. The CDR3 DNA is TGTGCCAGCAGCGGGTGGGACAGAAGCACAGATACGCAGTATTTT. Together with reference TRBV9 and TRBJ2-3, the CDR3 gives the full variable domain: DSGVTQTPKHLITATGQRVTLRCSPRSGDLSVYWYQQSLDQGLQFLIQYYNGEERAKGNILERFSAQQFPDLHSELNLSSLELGDSALYFCASSGWDRSTDTQYFGPGTRLTVL.

In this sample, this clone turned up a few times. The chain is built from TRBV4-2 and TRBJ2-7; TRBD1 matches 12 bases. Germline V gives CDR1 LGHNA, CDR2 YNFKEQ. V lost 4 bases to trimming and J lost 0 bases; unmatched junction nucleotides: 4. The CDR3 totals 16 residues. This CDR3 is CASSPGTGGDSYEQYF. The CDR3 DNA is TGTGCCAGCAGCCCGGGGACAGGGGGCGACTCCTACGAGCAGTACTTC.

The V call is TRBV2, the J call TRBJ2-1; 10 bases are shared with TRBD2. V shed 3 bases, J shed 0 bases, and the junction held 17 bases outside the gene matches. Germline assignment: CDR1 SNHLY and CDR2 FYNNEI. The CDR3 contains 21 residues. The CDR3 DNA reads as TGTGCCAGCAGTGATAGGTTAGCGGGGGCTAGCGGGGGAAGCTCCTACAATGAGCAGTTCTTC. It codes for CASSDRLAGASGGSSYNEQFF. The whole variable domain, remainder taken from reference TRBV2 and TRBJ2-1, is EPEVTQTPSHQVTQMGQEVILRCVPISNHLYFYWYRQILGQKVEFLVSFYNNEISEKSEIFDDQFSVERPDGSNFTLKIRSTKLEDSAMYFCASSDRLAGASGGSSYNEQFFGPGTRLTVL.

This sequence joins TRBV7-8 and TRBJ2-7; D is unclear. This CDR3 has 13 residues. The V end lost 0 bases, the J end lost 2 bases, and 5 bases lay between the germline ends. Germline V gives CDR1 SGHVS, CDR2 FQNEAQ. The CDR3 sequence: CASSLAKTYEQYF. CDR3 nucleotide sequence: TGTGCCAGCAGCTTAGCCAAAACCTACGAGCAGTACTTC.

V usage is TRBV7-8 and J usage is TRBJ2-7; TRBD2 aligns across 9 bases. Trimming at V came to 1 base and at J to 7 bases, leaving 8 bases not matched to a gene. This CDR3 contains 15 residues. CDR1 is SGHVS and CDR2 is FQNEAQ in the germline V gene. DNA for the CDR3: TGTGCCAGCAGCTTAGATCTACCTAGCGGGGCTGAGCAGTACTTC. Protein sequence: CASSLDLPSGAEQYF.

This clone occurred once. The chain has TRBV15 and TRBJ1-2; 7 bases match TRBD1. CDR3 length: 15 amino acids. V lost 5 bases and J lost 2; bases outside the gene matches: 8. The V gene's germline CDR1 is LNHNV and CDR2 YYDKDF (reference sequence). CDR3 residues: CATSSNRGMNYGYTF. CDR3 coding DNA: TGTGCCACCAGCTCCAACAGGGGAATGAACTATGGCTACACCTTC.

The rearrangement links TRBV6-5 to TRBJ1-1; TRBD1 matches at 7 bases. The J segment lost 4 bases and the V segment lost 6 bases, leaving 5 bases of the junction unmatched. Looked up from germline, CDR1 is MNHEY and CDR2 is SVGAGI. CDR3 length: 13 amino acids. CDR3 sequence reads: CASSSYRGTEAFF. CDR3 in DNA: TGTGCCAGCAGCTCCTACAGGGGCACTGAAGCTTTCTTT.

This clone has just one count. J is TRBJ1-1 and V is TRBV15; 7 nucleotides match TRBD1. This CDR3 contains 13 residues. The V and J ends lost 3 bases and 6 bases, in that order; junction bases with no gene match: 4. CDR1 and CDR2 from the germline V gene are LNHNV and YYDKDF (reference sequence). The CDR3 nucleotides are TGTGCCACCAGCAGCCACAGGGGCTCTGAAGCTTTCTTT. Its protein product is CATSSHRGSEAFF. Variable domain in full (rest from reference TRBV15 and TRBJ1-1): DAMVIQNPRYQVTQFGKPVTLSCSQTLNHNVMYWYQQKSSQAPKLLFHYYDKDFNNEADTPDNFQSRRPNTSFCFLDIRSPGLGDTAMYLCATSSHRGSEAFFGQGTRLTVV.

This chain uses TRBV4-1 with TRBJ2-3; 12 nucleotides match TRBD2. The CDR3 length is 15 residues. Germline V gene sequence: CDR1 MGHRA, CDR2 YSYEKL. The J segment lost 5 bases and the V segment lost 1 base, leaving 1 base of the junction unmatched. The CDR3 DNA is TGCGCCAGCAGCCAAGGACTAGCGGGGGTAGATACGCAGTATTTT. Amino acids: CASSQGLAGVDTQYF.

The chain is built from TRBV7-2 and TRBJ2-5; the match to TRBD2 covers 8 bases. The J call may be wrong; the DNA end is better matched by TRBJ2-7. Germline-derived CDR1 and CDR2 are SGHTA and FQGNSA. This CDR3 spans 14 amino acids. The CDR3 is CASSLVAGTYEQYF. The CDR3 coding sequence is TGTGCCAGCAGCTTGGTAGCGGGGACGTACGAGCAGTACTTC.

The chain uses TRBV11-2 and TRBJ2-3; D is uncertain. The germline gives CDR1 SGHAT, CDR2 FQNNGV. The CDR3 is 13 residues long. V was shortened by 5 bases and J by 1 base, with 7 bases between the two germline ends. CDR3 protein: CASSIYGTDTQYF. CDR3 DNA: TGTGCCAGCAGCATCTACGGCACAGATACGCAGTATTTT.